This TCR beta chain was identified in a study of T-cell memory formation after mild COVID-19. TCRdb re-analysed the 5' RACE reads in MiXCR, keeping a single row per CDR3 protein. The sample has around 90,000 distinct CDR3 sequences, about 13% seen once. The clonotype originates from an adult woman who had mild COVID-19 (a few samples of this study predate the infection). Cell type and time point are not known. Specimen: PBMCs or a T cell subset sorted from them (not recorded which).

The DNA of the CDR3 is TGTGCCAGCAGCCTACTAGCGGGGGGCTCCTACAATGAGCAGTTCTTC. Translation: CASSLLAGGSYNEQFF. The chain recombines TRBV7-2 with TRBJ2-1, with 12 bases identical to TRBD2. CDR1 SGHTA and CDR2 FQGNSA come from the germline V gene. J was trimmed by 0 bases and V by 5 bases; bases with no gene match: 2. The CDR3 consists of 16 residues.